The 21 T cell receptor beta chains below come from one sample, sequenced in a study of T cell responses to AZD1222 COVID-19 vaccine (dated by TCRdb to the early 2020s). The library was obtained by the immunoSEQ multiplex PCR assay. As stored in TCRdb, this immuneACCESS dataset retains in-frame rearrangements with V and J assigned. A fraction of the clones does not appear; measured against another copy, unresolved V genes explain less than half of the discrepancy, and the remainder lacks a known reason. The sample profile shows some 110,000 clones; 80% to 85% of them were found once. The top ten clones comprise about 9.5% of the sample. The intended sense of this specimen's time point label: baseline before first vaccination. The specimen comprised peripheral blood, sampled on day 0 of AZD1222 vaccination. The receptors originated from an adult in good health.

V gene TRBV28 combines with J gene TRBJ2-1; D is possibly TRBD1 (6 bases). V was clipped by 6 bases and J by 5 bases, with 14 bases between them. This CDR3 comprises 14 residues. Germline V lookup: CDR1 MDHEN, CDR2 SYDVKM. CDR3 DNA: TGTGCCAGCAGCCTAGGGACACTACACAATGAGCAGTTCTTC. Encoded protein: CASSLGTLHNEQFF.

The rearrangement uses TRBV5-1 and TRBJ1-2, with TRBD1 matching 10 bases. Germline V gives CDR1 SGHRS, CDR2 YFSETQ. The V gene end was trimmed by 4 bases and the J gene end by 6 bases; junction bases not matched to a gene: 12. The CDR3 has 16 residues. CDR3 coding DNA: TGCGCCAGCAGCCCGCGACGTGACAGGGGGCGTGATGGCTACACCTTC. Translating gives CASSPRRDRGRDGYTF.

The CDR3 DNA reads as TGTGCCAGCAGCTTTCTTCGGCGGAGCTCCTACGAGCAGTACTTC. This gives the protein CASSFLRRSSYEQYF. V gene TRBV13 combines with J gene TRBJ2-7; no reliable D call. Germline-derived CDR1 and CDR2 are PRHDT and FYEKMQ (reference sequence). Trimming removed 3 bases from V and 0 bases from J, with 12 bases in between. CDR3 length: 15 amino acids.

The rearrangement joins TRBV7-2 to TRBJ1-1, with 9 bases fitting TRBD1. The length of the CDR3 is 14 residues. Losses at the gene ends were 0 bases for V and 8 bases for J; bases not matched to a gene: 4. CDR1 is SGHTA, CDR2 FQGNSA, per germline. CDR3 in DNA: TGTGCCAGCAGCTTAGCCGGGACAGGGATGGAAGCTTTCTTT. Translating it yields CASSLAGTGMEAFF.

The rearrangement uses TRBV2 and TRBJ2-7; unclear D gene. The CDR3 is made up of 13 amino acids. Trimming cost V 4 bases and J 9 bases, with 16 bases left between them. Looked up from germline, CDR1 is SNHLY and CDR2 is FYNNEI. CDR3 sequence: CASSADTARGQYF. DNA of the CDR3: TGTGCCAGCAGTGCCGACACGGCTCGCGGGCAGTACTTC.

The chain carries TRBV9 and TRBJ1-2, with D possibly TRBD1 on 6 matching bases. Germline CDR1 and CDR2: SGDLS and YYNGEE. V was shortened by 2 bases and J by 4 bases, with 12 bases between the two germline ends. The CDR3 covers 14 residues. The CDR3 nucleotides read TGTGCCAGCAGCGTGCAACAGGGCGGCTATGGCTACACCTTC. Protein: CASSVQQGGYGYTF.

V gene TRBV5-1 combines with J gene TRBJ2-7; 9 nucleotides agree with TRBD1. The CDR3 totals 13 residues. The V and J ends lost 4 bases and 5 bases, in that order; junction bases with no gene match: 4. CDR1 SGHRS and CDR2 YFSETQ come from the germline V gene. CDR3: CASSKQGANEQYF. CDR3 coding DNA: TGCGCCAGCAGCAAACAGGGGGCCAACGAGCAGTACTTC.

The chain uses TRBV19 and TRBJ1-5; D is unclear. Germline CDR1 is LNHDA and CDR2 is SQIVND (reference sequence). This CDR3 contains 13 residues. Trimming cost V 7 bases and J 5 bases, with 12 bases left between them. CDR3 nucleotides: TGTGCCAGTACCGACGTTGGGGATCAGCCCCAGCATTTT. Translation: CASTDVGDQPQHF.

The chain links TRBV5-1 to TRBJ2-1; weak D call: TRBD2 (5 bases). Trimming stripped 6 bases from V and 9 bases from J, with 10 bases between. Germline lookup yields CDR1 SGHRS and CDR2 YFSETQ. This CDR3 region has 11 residues. The CDR3 DNA sequence: TGCGCCAGCAAGCTAGCTGTTGAGCAGTTCTTC. It is translated as CASKLAVEQFF.

This chain connects TRBV7-9 to TRBJ1-3; tentative D call: TRBD1 (5 bases). CDR1 and CDR2 from the germline V gene are SEHNR and FQNEAQ (reference sequence). This CDR3 is built from 14 residues. The V and J ends lost 1 base and 3 bases respectively, with 7 bases between them. The CDR3 nucleotides read TGTGCCAGCAGCTTAGGGGGCCGTGGAAACACCATATATTTT. Translating gives CASSLGGRGNTIYF. Combining the CDR3 with reference TRBV7-9 and TRBJ1-3 gives the whole variable domain DTGVSQNPRHKITKRGQNVTFRCDPISEHNRLYWYRQTLGQGPEFLTYFQNEAQLEKSRLLSDRFSAERPKGSFSTLEIQRTEQGDSAMYLCASSLGGRGNTIYFGEGSWLTVV.

The CDR3 bases are TGTGCCAGCAGCCCTTCCGAAAAACTGTTTTTT. Translation gives CASSPSEKLFF. This chain connects TRBV7-2 to TRBJ1-4; D gene unclear. The germline CDR1 and CDR2 sequences are SGHTA and FQGNSA. The CDR3 contains 11 residues. V shed 5 bases and J shed 8 bases, with 6 bases lying between them.

The V call is TRBV3-1 (or the pseudogene TRBV3-2), the J call TRBJ1-4, with no clear D. Germline CDR1 and CDR2: LGHDT and YNNKEL (reference sequence). CDR3 length equals 16 residues. With 3 bases removed from V and 3 bases from J, the gap between germline ends came to 14 bases. CDR3 sequence reads: CASSQGREFANEKLFF. For the CDR3, the DNA is TGTGCCAGCAGCCAGGGAAGGGAATTTGCTAATGAAAAACTGTTTTTT.

CDR3 residues: CASSMGRQGAVQPQHF. DNA of the CDR3: TGTGCCAGTAGTATGGGGAGACAGGGGGCTGTTCAGCCCCAGCATTTT. The genes are TRBV19 and TRBJ1-5, with 10 bases aligning to TRBD1. CDR3 length: 16 residues. Germline V gene lookup returns CDR1 LNHDA and CDR2 SQIVND (reference sequence). The junction had 8 bases not matched to a gene; V was cut back by 3 bases and J by 6 bases.

The chain has TRBV19 and TRBJ2-7; TRBD2 matches at 11 bases. The CDR3 has 17 amino acids. After removal of 5 bases from V and 2 bases from J, the junction contained 11 bases not matched to a gene. Germline CDR1 is LNHDA and CDR2 is SQIVND (reference sequence). CDR3 in amino acids: CASSSGLAAGGTYEQYF. DNA for the CDR3: TGTGCCAGTAGTTCGGGACTAGCGGCCGGAGGAACCTACGAGCAGTACTTC.

The J gene is TRBJ2-5, the V gene TRBV12-5, with no clear D. V dropped 2 bases and J dropped 3 bases, with 7 bases sitting between them. There are 13 residues in the CDR3. Germline V gene data show CDR1 as LGHNT and CDR2 as FRNRAP. The CDR3 DNA reads as TGTGCTAGTGGTTTGAGTAGGGAAGAGACCCAGTACTTC. Protein product: CASGLSREETQYF.

The gene calls are TRBV2 and TRBJ1-6; D is perhaps TRBD1 (6 bases). The germline gives CDR1 SNHLY, CDR2 FYNNEI. V lost 5 bases and J 6 bases, leaving 11 bases between the germline ends. The CDR3 is 14 amino acids. The CDR3, as DNA: TGTGCCAGCAGTTCCCAGGGGCGTAATTCACCCCTCCACTTT. It specifies CASSSQGRNSPLHF. Full variable domain (outside the CDR3, taken from reference TRBV2 and TRBJ1-6): EPEVTQTPSHQVTQMGQEVILRCVPISNHLYFYWYRQILGQKVEFLVSFYNNEISEKSEIFDDQFSVERPDGSNFTLKIRSTKLEDSAMYFCASSSQGRNSPLHFGNGTRLTVT.

V and J are TRBV4-1 and TRBJ1-5, with D uncertain. There are 15 residues in the CDR3. Germline V CDR1 and CDR2: MGHRA, YSYEKL. V was cut by 0 bases and J by 5 bases, with 11 bases left in between. CDR3 sequence: CASSQDSGMYQPQHF. The CDR3 DNA follows: TGCGCCAGCAGCCAAGATTCGGGGATGTATCAGCCCCAGCATTTT.

V and J are TRBV24-1 and TRBJ1-4; D is uncertain. V lost 9 bases, J lost 3 bases, and 10 bases lay in between. The germline V gene encodes CDR1 KGHDR and CDR2 SFDVKD. CDR3 size: 13 residues. CDR3 DNA sequence: TGTGCCACCGGGGATGGGGCTAATGAAAAACTGTTTTTT. It codes for CATGDGANEKLFF.

This chain uses TRBV6-1 with TRBJ1-2; D not resolved. The CDR3 loop spans 15 amino acids. V was shortened by 0 bases and J by 8 bases, with 16 bases between the two germline ends. Germline values: CDR1 MNHNS, CDR2 SASEGT. The CDR3 DNA reads as TGTGCCAGCAGTGAAGCAAAGGGAACTCATGCCGGCTACACCTTC. It translates to CASSEAKGTHAGYTF.

This clone was seen only once. The chain couples TRBV28 to TRBJ1-2; D perhaps matches TRBD1 (5 bases). The CDR3 consists of 12 residues. Trimming removed 5 bases at V and 6 bases at J, with 10 bases between. CDR1 and CDR2 from the germline V gene are MDHEN and SYDVKM. The CDR3 loop is CASSLRGDGYTF. In DNA form, the CDR3 reads TGTGCCAGCAGTCTTAGGGGAGATGGCTACACCTTC.

A remark on this clone: One end of the junction varies from germline; a read error may be responsible. Other DNA sequences within the sample encode an identical CDR3. The gene calls are TRBV9 and TRBJ2-1, with unresolved D. Germline V lookup: CDR1 SGDLS, CDR2 YYNGEE. There are 13 residues in the CDR3. The CDR3 protein is CASSVAGVGEQFF. The CDR3 coding sequence is TGTGCTAGCAGCGTAGCTGGAGTGGGCGAGCAGTTCTTC.